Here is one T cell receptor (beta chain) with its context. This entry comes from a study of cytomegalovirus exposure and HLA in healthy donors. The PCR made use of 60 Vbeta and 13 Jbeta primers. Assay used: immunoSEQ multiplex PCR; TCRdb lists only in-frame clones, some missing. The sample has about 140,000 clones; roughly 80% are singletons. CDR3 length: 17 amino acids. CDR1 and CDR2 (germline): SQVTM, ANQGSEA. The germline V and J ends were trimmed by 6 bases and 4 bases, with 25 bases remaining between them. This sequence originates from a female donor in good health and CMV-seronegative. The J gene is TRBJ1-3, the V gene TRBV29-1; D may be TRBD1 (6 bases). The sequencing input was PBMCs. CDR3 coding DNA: TGCAGCGTGAGTGGCCGTTCTGCCGGGACAACAGGAAACACCATATATTTT. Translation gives CSVSGRSAGTTGNTIYF.